The clone carrying this TCR beta chain has a handful of counts. The antigen remains undetermined. Each donor gave one heparinised blood draw averaging around 120 mL. The entirety of the isolated RNA underwent reverse transcription, so expressed TCRB transcripts were sequenced. Produced via immunoSEQ multiplex PCR; TCRdb's table is partial and in-frame only. In the table there are about 170,000 clones, 6% to 9% of which are singletons. The record originates from a study of beta chain features in type 1 diabetes. Study-level findings and limits: Still unanswered here is whether HLA type influences TCRB rearrangement. There were fewer insertions and more deletions at the VDJ junctions of type 1 diabetes patients. The similarity of naive, central memory and Treg TCRB repertoires appeared greater among patients than among healthy donors. Across all four CD4+ subsets, people with type 1 diabetes showed modestly shorter TCRB CDR3s.

V was trimmed by 6 bases and J by 1 base, leaving 12 bases between them. Germline V gene data show CDR1 as SGHTA and CDR2 as FQGNSA. This CDR3 is 14 amino acids long. Sequencing input: central memory CD4+ T cells from blood. This chain links TRBV7-2 with TRBJ2-5; possible D gene TRBD2, 6 bases. The receptor was derived from a man younger than 35 with type 1 diabetes. CDR3 in amino acids: CASRNRGLQETQYF. The CDR3 nucleotides read TGTGCCAGCAGAAATAGGGGACTCCAAGAGACCCAGTACTTC.